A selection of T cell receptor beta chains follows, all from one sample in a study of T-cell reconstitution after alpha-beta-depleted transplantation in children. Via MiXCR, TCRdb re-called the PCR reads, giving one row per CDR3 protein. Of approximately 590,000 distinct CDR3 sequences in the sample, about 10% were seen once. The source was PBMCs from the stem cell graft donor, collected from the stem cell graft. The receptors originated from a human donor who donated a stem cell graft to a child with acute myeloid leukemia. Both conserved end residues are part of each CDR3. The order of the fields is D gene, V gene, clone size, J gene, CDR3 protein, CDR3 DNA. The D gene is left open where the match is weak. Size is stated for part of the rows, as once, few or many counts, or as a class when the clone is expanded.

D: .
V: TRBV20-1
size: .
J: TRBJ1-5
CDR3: CSARWGSSNQPQHF
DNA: TGCAGTGCTAGATGGGGGAGTAGCAATCAGCCCCAGCATTTT

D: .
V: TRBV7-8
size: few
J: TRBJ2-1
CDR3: CASSQLRSSYNEQFF
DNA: TGTGCCAGCAGCCAACTCAGGAGCTCCTACAATGAGCAGTTCTTC

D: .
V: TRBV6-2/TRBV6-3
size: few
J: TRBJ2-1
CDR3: CASAGMGRNEQFF
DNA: TGTGCCAGCGCCGGGATGGGTCGTAATGAGCAGTTCTTC

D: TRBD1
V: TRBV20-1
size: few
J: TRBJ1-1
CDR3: CSAKGQGAPNTEAFF
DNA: TGCAGTGCTAAAGGACAGGGGGCGCCGAACACTGAAGCTTTCTTT

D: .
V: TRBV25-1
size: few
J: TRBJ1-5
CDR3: CASSEGRSNQPQHF
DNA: TGTGCCAGCAGTGAGGGCAGAAGCAATCAGCCCCAGCATTTT

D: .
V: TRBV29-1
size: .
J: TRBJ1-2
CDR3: CSGLPHLGGYTF
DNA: TGCAGCGGATTACCCCACCTGGGGGGCTACACCTTC

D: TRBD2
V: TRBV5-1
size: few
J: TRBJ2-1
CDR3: CASSPPPLPSGIYNEQFF
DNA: TGCGCCAGCAGTCCCCCGCCCCTTCCTAGCGGGATTTACAATGAGCAGTTCTTC

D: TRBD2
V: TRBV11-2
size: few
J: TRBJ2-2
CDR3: CASREGLAGVGELFF
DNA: TGTGCCAGCAGGGAGGGACTAGCGGGAGTCGGGGAGCTGTTTTTT

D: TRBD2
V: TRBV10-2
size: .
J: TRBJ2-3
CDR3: CASSEGTSGQNTDTQYF
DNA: TGCGCCAGCAGTGAGGGGACTAGCGGGCAAAATACAGATACGCAGTATTTT

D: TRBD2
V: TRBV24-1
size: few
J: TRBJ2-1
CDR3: CATSDSGAGGRNNEQFF
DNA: TGTGCCACCAGTGACTCCGGGGCGGGAGGGAGAAACAATGAGCAGTTCTTC

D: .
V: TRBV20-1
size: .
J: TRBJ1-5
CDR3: CSARDPTREDNQPQHF
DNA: TGCAGTGCTAGAGACCCGACCAGGGAGGATAATCAGCCCCAGCATTTT

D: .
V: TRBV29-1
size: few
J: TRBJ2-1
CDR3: CSVGGDECEQFF
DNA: TGCAGCGTTGGGGGCGACGAATGTGAGCAGTTCTTC

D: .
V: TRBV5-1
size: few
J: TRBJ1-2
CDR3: CASSLTLQANYGYTF
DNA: TGCGCCAGCAGCTTGACCCTCCAAGCTAACTATGGCTACACCTTC

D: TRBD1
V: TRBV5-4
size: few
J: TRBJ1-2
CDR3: CASSPGGRGYTF
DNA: TGTGCCAGCAGCCCAGGGGGGCGTGGCTACACCTTC

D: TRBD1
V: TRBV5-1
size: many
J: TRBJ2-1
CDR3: CASSLAGLQGTYNEQFF
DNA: TGCGCCAGCAGCTTGGCGGGATTACAGGGGACCTACAATGAGCAGTTCTTC

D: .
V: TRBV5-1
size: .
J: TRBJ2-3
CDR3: CASSPIGPSGDTQYF
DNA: TGCGCCAGCAGCCCGATTGGACCCAGTGGAGATACGCAGTATTTT

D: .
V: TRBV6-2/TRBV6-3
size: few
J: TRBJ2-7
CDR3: CASSQLGSEQYF
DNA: TGTGCCAGCAGTCAACTAGGATCCGAGCAGTACTTC

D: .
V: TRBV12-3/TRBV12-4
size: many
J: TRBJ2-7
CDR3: CASSPEGRQESEQYF
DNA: TGTGCCAGCAGTCCGGAGGGGCGCCAAGAGAGCGAGCAGTACTTC

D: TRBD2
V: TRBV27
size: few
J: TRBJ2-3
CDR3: CASRTNGLAGLGTDTQYF
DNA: TGTGCCAGCAGGACGAATGGACTAGCGGGATTGGGCACAGATACGCAGTATTTT

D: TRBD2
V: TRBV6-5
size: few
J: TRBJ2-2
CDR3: CASSYSGRAPGELFF
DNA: TGTGCCAGCAGTTATAGCGGGAGGGCCCCCGGGGAGCTGTTTTTT

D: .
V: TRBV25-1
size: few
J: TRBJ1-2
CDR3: CASSEYEGSYGYTF
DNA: TGTGCCAGCAGTGAATACGAGGGAAGCTATGGCTACACCTTC

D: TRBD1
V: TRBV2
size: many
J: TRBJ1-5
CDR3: CAISQGGDQPQHF
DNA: TGTGCCATATCTCAGGGGGGGGATCAGCCCCAGCATTTT

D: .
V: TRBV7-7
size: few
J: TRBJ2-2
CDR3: CASSPLTGVTGELFF
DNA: TGTGCTAGCAGCCCCCTGACAGGAGTCACCGGGGAGCTGTTTTTT

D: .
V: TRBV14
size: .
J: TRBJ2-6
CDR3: CASSPGQGLVGANVLTF
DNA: TGTGCCAGCAGCCCGGGTCAAGGCTTGGTTGGGGCCAACGTCCTGACTTTC

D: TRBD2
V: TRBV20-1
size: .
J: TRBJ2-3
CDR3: CSASGASGTDTQYF
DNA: TGCAGTGCGAGTGGGGCTAGCGGGACAGATACGCAGTATTTT

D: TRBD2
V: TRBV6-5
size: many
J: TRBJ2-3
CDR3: CASSSVAGGADTQYF
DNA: TGTGCCAGCAGTTCTGTAGCGGGAGGAGCGGATACGCAGTATTTT

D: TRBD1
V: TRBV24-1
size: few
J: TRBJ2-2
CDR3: CATSEPGQGVAGELFF
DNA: TGTGCCACCAGTGAACCGGGACAGGGCGTGGCCGGGGAGCTGTTTTTT

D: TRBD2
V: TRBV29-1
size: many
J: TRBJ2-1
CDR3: CSVEPGLAGGNEQFF
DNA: TGCAGCGTTGAGCCCGGACTAGCGGGAGGGAATGAGCAGTTCTTC

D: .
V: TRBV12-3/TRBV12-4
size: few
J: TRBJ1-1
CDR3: CASSLTVGGVGNTEAFF
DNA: TGTGCCAGCAGTTTAACGGTAGGAGGCGTCGGGAACACTGAAGCTTTCTTT

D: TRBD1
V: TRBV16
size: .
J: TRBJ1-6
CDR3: CASSQTQGKSGSPLHF
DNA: TGTGCCAGCAGCCAAACACAGGGGAAATCGGGTTCACCCCTCCACTTT

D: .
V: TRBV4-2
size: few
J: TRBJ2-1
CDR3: CASSPGGGADQDEQFF
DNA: TGTGCCAGCAGCCCAGGGGGGGGGGCCGACCAAGACGAGCAGTTCTTC

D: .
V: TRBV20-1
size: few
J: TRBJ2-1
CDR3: CSARGFGTGSYNEQFF
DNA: TGCAGTGCTAGAGGTTTTGGGACGGGGTCCTACAATGAGCAGTTCTTC

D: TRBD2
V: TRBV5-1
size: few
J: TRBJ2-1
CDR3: CASSIGLAGTHQFF
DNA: TGCGCCAGCAGCATCGGACTAGCGGGGACTCACCAGTTCTTC

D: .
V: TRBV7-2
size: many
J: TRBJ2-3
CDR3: CASSLAGEAQYF
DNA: TGTGCCAGCAGCTTAGCCGGGGAGGCGCAGTATTTT

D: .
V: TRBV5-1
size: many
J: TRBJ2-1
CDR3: CASSLASPGEDEQFF
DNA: TGCGCCAGCAGCTTGGCCAGCCCGGGCGAGGATGAGCAGTTCTTC

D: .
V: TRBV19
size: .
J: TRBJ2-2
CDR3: CASRGSLNTGELFF
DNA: TGTGCCAGTAGGGGTAGCTTGAACACCGGGGAGCTGTTTTTT

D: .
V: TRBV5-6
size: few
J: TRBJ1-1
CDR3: CASSPLDKNTEAFF
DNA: TGTGCCAGCAGCCCACTAGACAAGAACACTGAAGCTTTCTTT

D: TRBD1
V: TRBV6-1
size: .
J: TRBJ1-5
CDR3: CASSLRQGTGQPQHF
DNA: TGTGCCAGCAGTCTCCGACAGGGCACGGGTCAGCCCCAGCATTTT

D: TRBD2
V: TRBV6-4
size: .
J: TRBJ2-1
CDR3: CASSKRESSYNEQFF
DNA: TGTGCCAGCAGTAAGCGGGAGTCCTCCTACAATGAGCAGTTCTTC

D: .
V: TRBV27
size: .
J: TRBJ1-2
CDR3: CASSLWGGPANYGYTF
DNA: TGTGCCAGCAGTCTGTGGGGGGGCCCAGCTAACTATGGCTACACCTTC

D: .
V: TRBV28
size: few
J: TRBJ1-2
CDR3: CASRVGSYGYTF
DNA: TGTGCCAGCAGAGTTGGGAGCTATGGCTACACCTTC

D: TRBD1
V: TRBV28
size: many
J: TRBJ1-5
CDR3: CASSITGGQPQHF
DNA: TGTGCCAGCAGTATAACAGGGGGTCAGCCCCAGCATTTT

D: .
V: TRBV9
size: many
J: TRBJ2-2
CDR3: CASSVARGTGELFF
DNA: TGTGCCAGCAGCGTAGCCAGGGGAACCGGGGAGCTGTTTTTT

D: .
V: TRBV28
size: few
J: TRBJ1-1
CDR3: CASSFSGLGPREAFF
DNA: TGTGCCAGCAGTTTTTCGGGGTTGGGGCCTAGAGAAGCTTTCTTT

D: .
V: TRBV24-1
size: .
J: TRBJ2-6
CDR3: CATSDTRVSGANVLTF
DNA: TGTGCCACCAGTGATACGAGGGTATCTGGGGCCAACGTCCTGACTTTC